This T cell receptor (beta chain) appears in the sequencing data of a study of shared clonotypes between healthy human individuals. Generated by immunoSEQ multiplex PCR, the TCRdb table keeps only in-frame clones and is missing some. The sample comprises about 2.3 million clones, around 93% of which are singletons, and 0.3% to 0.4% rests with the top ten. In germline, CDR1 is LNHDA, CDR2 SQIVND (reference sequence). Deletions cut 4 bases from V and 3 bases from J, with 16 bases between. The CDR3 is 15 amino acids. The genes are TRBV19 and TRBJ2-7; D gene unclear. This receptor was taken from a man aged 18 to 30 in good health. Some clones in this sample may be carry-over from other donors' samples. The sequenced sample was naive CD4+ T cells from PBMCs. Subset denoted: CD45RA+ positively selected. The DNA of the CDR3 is TGTGCCAGTAGTACGAGCCGGACGGCTAACTACGAGCAGTACTTC. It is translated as CASSTSRTANYEQYF.